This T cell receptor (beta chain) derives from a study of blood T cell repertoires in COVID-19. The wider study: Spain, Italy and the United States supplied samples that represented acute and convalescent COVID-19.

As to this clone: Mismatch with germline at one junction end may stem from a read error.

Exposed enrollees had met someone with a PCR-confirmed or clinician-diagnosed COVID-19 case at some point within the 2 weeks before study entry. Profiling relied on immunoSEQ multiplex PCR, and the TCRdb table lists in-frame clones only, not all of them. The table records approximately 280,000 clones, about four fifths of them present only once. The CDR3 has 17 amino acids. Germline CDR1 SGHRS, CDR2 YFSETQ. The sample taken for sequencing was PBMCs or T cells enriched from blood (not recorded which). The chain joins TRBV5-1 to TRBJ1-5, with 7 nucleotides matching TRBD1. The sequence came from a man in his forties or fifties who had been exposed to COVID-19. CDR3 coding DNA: TGCGCCAGCAGTTTGGGCGGGACAGCCTATAGCAATCAGCCCCAGCATTTT. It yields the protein CASSLGGTAYSNQPQHF.